The TCR beta chain described here comes from a study of blood T cell repertoires in COVID-19 (dated by TCRdb to the early 2020s). Turning to the overall study: Samples from collaborators originated in the United States, Italy and Spain and spanned both the acute and convalescent phases of COVID-19. The material from the prospective study consisted of cDNA or gDNA derived from T cells, B-cell-depleted T cells, or PBMCs. Deeply sampled blood TCRbeta repertoires from subjects exposed to, actively infected with, or recovered from COVID-19 were included in the dataset. The repertoires were released in a freely available public database intended as a resource for research on the immune response to SARS-CoV-2. The samples were drawn from the first 160 participants of the ongoing ImmuneRACE study and from 950 to 1,500 subjects provided by 6 global collaborators. The sample metadata nearly always contained a de-identified subject ID, COVID-19 status, age in years and sex. Where HLA class I and class II types were available, the types were taken from metadata supplied by the sample provider, not from assay-based typing.

TCRbeta CDR3 regions were amplified from genomic DNA by means of the immunoSEQ Assay, a bias-controlled multiplex PCR. The original methods were these. Nucleated cell counts per sample were estimated from amplification of reference gene primers within the assay. To quantify the absolute abundance of each unique TCRbeta CDR3 rearrangement, sequence reads were collapsed and filtered. For each sample, productive Simpson clonality was calculated as the square root of Simpson's diversity index over productive rearrangements. TCRdb's version of the immuneACCESS table is confined to in-frame rearrangements and falls short of the full clone set. An unresolved V gene accounts for under half of the shortfall where checked; the remainder is of unknown origin. V, J and clone size reflect that table, while D and trimming were determined from the DNA. The sample contains about 140,000 clones, over 60% of them found a single time. The leading ten clones occupy approximately 9% of the sample.

V lost 3 bases and J lost 4 bases; the stretch between them is 11 bases long. From the germline V gene, CDR1 is KGHDR and CDR2 is SFDVKD. The CDR3 goes from the cysteine to the phenylalanine over 15 residues. The sequence is cut down to CDR3 DNA, 45 bases in frame from base 1. The full study reports these points: Clinical and demographic metadata were provided uncurated, with the amount varying by source and participant.

The collaborating institutions used their own protocols to collect whole blood in K2EDTA tubes. For TCRbeta analysis, collaborators shipped samples as frozen whole blood, isolated PBMCs, or DNA extracted from either of those sample types. A remark on this clone: The target of this receptor is not known. No base quality information exists; no much larger clone differs at one position.

Sample: peripheral blood. This TCR was sampled from a woman between 50 and 59 years old with active or convalescent COVID-19. The chain is encoded by TRBV24-1 joined to TRBJ2-2, with TRBD2 tentatively as D gene (5 bases match). The bases read TGTGCCACCAGTGATCCGAGGGTTCCCACCGGGGAGCTGTTTTTT. It translates to CATSDPRVPTGELFF.